This T cell receptor (beta chain) emerged from a study of T-cell reconstitution after alpha-beta-depleted transplantation in children. Germline V gene lookup returns CDR1 SGHRS and CDR2 YFSETQ. This CDR3 contains 13 residues. V dropped 1 base and J dropped 5 bases, with 9 bases sitting between them. Unique molecular identifiers were used to barcode this TCRbeta library. TCRdb re-called the PCR reads with MiXCR, one entry per CDR3 protein. The repertoire holds more than 200,000 distinct CDR3 sequences, 7.5% to 10% seen once, with about 4.8% in the top ten. This clonotype was detected many times. V usage is TRBV5-1 and J usage is TRBJ1-1; no reliable D call. This TCR was recovered from a human donor who donated a stem cell graft to a child with SCID. The sequences come from PBMCs from the stem cell graft donor, collected from the stem cell graft. CDR3 protein: CASSLWSETEAFF. The DNA of the CDR3 is TGCGCCAGCAGCTTGTGGTCGGAGACTGAAGCTTTCTTT. The entire variable domain, with the rest obtained from reference TRBV5-1 and TRBJ1-1, is as follows: KAGVTQTPRYLIKTRGQQVTLSCSPISGHRSVSWYQQTPGQGLQFLFEYFSETQRNKGNFPGRFSGRQFSNSRSEMNVSTLELGDSALYLCASSLWSETEAFFGQGTRLTVV.